Below are 23 T cell receptor beta chains sequenced from a single sample in a study of blood T cells in healthy people across ages. Then a second PCR, running roughly 7 to 11 cycles, was carried out with a sample-barcoded 5' primer and a J-beta primer mix. TCRdb used MiXCR to reprocess the 5' RACE reads, holding one entry per CDR3 protein. This table has about 1.8 million distinct CDR3 sequences, about 49% appearing once. Sequenced material: blood. These receptors originate from a woman in her thirties or forties in good health.

The table lists this clonotype with a few counts. The CDR3 is CASSQSQFGKETQYF. DNA for the CDR3: TGTGCCAGCAGCCAATCCCAATTCGGAAAAGAGACCCAGTACTTC. This chain joins TRBV4-2 and TRBJ2-5; D gene unclear. Germline values: CDR1 LGHNA, CDR2 YNFKEQ. This CDR3 contains 15 residues. V lost 2 bases, J lost 3 bases, and 13 bases lay in between.

The chain employs TRBV7-2 and TRBJ2-7; D possibly matches TRBD1 or TRBD2 (5 bases each). This CDR3 spans 14 amino acids. Germline values: CDR1 SGHTA, CDR2 FQGNSA. Trimming shortened V by 5 bases and J by 10 bases, and 21 bases separated the two germline ends. Written as DNA, the CDR3 is TGTGCCAGCAGCCCCCGGGGCGCCGAAAAGGCCCAGTACTTC. Protein: CASSPRGAEKAQYF.

This clonotype was found a few times. This sequence joins TRBV24-1 and TRBJ1-2; D is perhaps TRBD1 (5 bases). Germline V gene lookup returns CDR1 KGHDR and CDR2 SFDVKD. This CDR3 region has 14 residues. Trimming left V 1 base short and J 4 bases short, with 9 bases between. The CDR3 region is CATSDLRTTYGYTF. DNA of the CDR3: TGTGCCACCAGTGATTTACGGACAACCTATGGCTACACCTTC.

This clonotype was counted only a few times. The chain couples TRBV10-3 to TRBJ2-5; 9 bases are a match to TRBD1. V shed 5 bases and J 3 bases; nucleotides not matched to a gene: 4. The CDR3 loop spans 14 amino acids. Germline values: CDR1 ENHRY, CDR2 SYGVKD. The CDR3 region has the DNA TGTGCCATCAGTAGGGGACAGGGAGAAGAGACCCAGTACTTC. It encodes CAISRGQGEETQYF.

The rearrangement uses TRBV12-5 and TRBJ2-7; D is unresolved. The CDR3 is 12 residues long. Germline assignment: CDR1 LGHNT and CDR2 FRNRAP. Trimming cost V 6 bases and J 7 bases, with 13 bases left between them. The CDR3 spells CASGDHPREQYF. Here the CDR3 DNA reads TGTGCTAGTGGAGACCATCCCAGGGAGCAGTACTTC. Full variable domain (rest looked up from reference TRBV12-5 and TRBJ2-7): DARVTQTPRHKVTEMGQEVTMRCQPILGHNTVFWYRQTMMQGLELLAYFRNRAPLDDSGMPKDRFSAEMPDATLATLKIQPSEPRDSAVYFCASGDHPREQYFGPGTRLTVT.

The CDR3: CASSPGLLSYNSPLHF. The CDR3 DNA is TGTGCCAGCAGTCCGGGGCTCCTCTCCTATAATTCACCCCTCCACTTT. V usage is TRBV6-5 and J usage is TRBJ1-6; TRBD1 is a possible D gene (5 bases). Germline CDR1 MNHEY, CDR2 SVGAGI. V was pared by 5 bases and J by 0 bases, with 11 bases between. The CDR3 totals 16 residues.

CDR3 DNA: TGTGCCAGCAGCCGACGGGAGGGGTCCCAGTACTTC. It encodes CASSRREGSQYF. The rearrangement joins TRBV7-2 to TRBJ2-5; 8 bases are a match to TRBD2. This CDR3 comprises 12 residues. V lost 5 bases to trimming and J lost 9 bases; unmatched junction nucleotides: 5. Germline V gene data show CDR1 as SGHTA and CDR2 as FQGNSA.

This chain links TRBV28 with TRBJ2-6; 7 bases are shared with TRBD2. V shed 3 bases, J shed 0 bases, and the junction held 8 bases outside the gene matches. Germline values: CDR1 MDHEN, CDR2 SYDVKM. The CDR3 length is 18 residues. Here the CDR3 DNA reads TGTGCCAGCAGTTTTGAGGGAGGGTCCTCCTCTGGGGCCAACGTCCTGACTTTC. It translates to CASSFEGGSSSGANVLTF.

The chain employs TRBV27 and TRBJ2-3, with TRBD2 identical over 8 bases. V shed 6 bases and J 1 base; nucleotides not matched to a gene: 12. Germline V gives CDR1 MNHEY, CDR2 SMNVEV (reference sequence). CDR3 length equals 17 residues. The CDR3 loop is CASRPQLGAGGTDTQYF. CDR3 DNA sequence: TGTGCCAGCAGGCCCCAGTTAGGAGCGGGGGGCACAGATACGCAGTATTTT.

V is TRBV7-8 and J is TRBJ2-1; 7 bases are a match to TRBD2. CDR1 is SGHVS, CDR2 FQNEAQ, per germline. Unmatched junction bases numbered 11, after V lost 5 bases and J lost 4 bases. The CDR3 has 16 residues. The CDR3 loop is CASSPPRAGEYNEQFF. Written as DNA, the CDR3 is TGTGCCAGCAGCCCCCCCCGCGCGGGGGAGTACAATGAGCAGTTCTTC.

The chain combines TRBV6-1 with TRBJ1-5; no clear D. The germline V gene encodes CDR1 MNHNS and CDR2 SASEGT. This CDR3 contains 14 residues. V lost 2 bases and J 7 bases, leaving 12 bases between the germline ends. The CDR3, as DNA: TGTGCCAGCAGTGAAATCGGGGTCCAACAGCCCCAGCATTTT. The encoded protein is CASSEIGVQQPQHF.

This sequence joins TRBV7-2 and TRBJ2-5; maybe TRBD2 (7 bases). The germline CDR1 and CDR2 sequences are SGHTA and FQGNSA. Trimming took off 7 bases at V and 5 bases at J, with 20 bases between the two ends. CDR3 size: 15 residues. CDR3 amino acids: CASTLSGGRWETQYF. The CDR3 DNA is TGTGCCAGCACCCTCTCCGGGGGGCGCTGGGAGACCCAGTACTTC. The full variable domain, rest sourced from reference TRBV7-2 and TRBJ2-5, is GAGVSQSPSNKVTEKGKDVELRCDPISGHTALYWYRQSLGQGLEFLIYFQGNSAPDKSGLPSDRFSAERTGGSVSTLTIQRTQQEDSAVYLCASTLSGGRWETQYFGPGTRLLVL.

This clonotype was recorded a few times. V usage is TRBV4-3 and J usage is TRBJ2-3; TRBD2 agrees at 11 bases. Germline values: CDR1 LGHNA, CDR2 YSLEER. This CDR3 contains 17 residues. J was trimmed by 4 bases and V by 0 bases; bases with no gene match: 6. The CDR3 nucleotides are TGCGCCAGCAGCCAAGATCCAACTAGCGGGGGTTCAGATACGCAGTATTTT. Protein product: CASSQDPTSGGSDTQYF.

The rearrangement joins TRBV29-1 to TRBJ2-5; a weak D match, TRBD1 (6 bases). Looked up from germline, CDR1 is SQVTM and CDR2 is ANQGSEA. V dropped 2 bases and J dropped 0 bases, with 16 bases sitting between them. This CDR3 is built from 16 residues. The CDR3 DNA sequence: TGCAGCGTTGAATGGACAGCCACCAGGTACCAAGAGACCCAGTACTTC. It is translated as CSVEWTATRYQETQYF.

The chain couples TRBV7-2 to TRBJ2-1; 11 bases line up with TRBD2. The CDR3 extends over 16 amino acids. Germline loops: CDR1 SGHTA, CDR2 FQGNSA. The V and J ends lost 4 bases and 4 bases, in that order; junction bases with no gene match: 6. The CDR3 DNA sequence: TGTGCCAGCAGCTCGTTAGCGGGGGGGCGGTACAATGAGCAGTTCTTC. Its translation is CASSSLAGGRYNEQFF.

In its sample, this clonotype was seen a few times. The rearrangement joins TRBV5-6 to TRBJ2-7, with a weak D call TRBD2 (6 bases). V lost 2 bases and J 2 bases, leaving 14 bases between the germline ends. The CDR3 length is 15 residues. Germline V lookup: CDR1 SGHDT, CDR2 YYEEEE. Here the CDR3 reads CASSFRRVGAYEQYF. CDR3 nucleotides: TGTGCCAGCAGCTTCAGGAGGGTAGGAGCCTACGAGCAGTACTTC. The full variable domain, with the rest looked up from reference TRBV5-6 and TRBJ2-7, is DAGVTQSPTHLIKTRGQQVTLRCSPKSGHDTVSWYQQALGQGPQFIFQYYEEEERQRGNFPDRFSGHQFPNYSSELNVNALLLGDSALYLCASSFRRVGAYEQYFGPGTRLTVT.

The rearrangement uses TRBV3-1 and TRBJ1-2; tentative D call: TRBD1 (5 bases). The CDR3 covers 12 residues. The germline V and J ends were trimmed by 3 bases and 10 bases, with 12 bases remaining between them. Germline assignment: CDR1 LGHDT and CDR2 YNNKEL (reference sequence). The CDR3 DNA follows: TGTGCCAGCAGCCAGTCACAGGCTTACTACACCTTC. Its translation: CASSQSQAYYTF.

V is TRBV27 and J is TRBJ2-3; 9 nucleotides match TRBD1. Per germline, CDR1 MNHEY and CDR2 SMNVEV (reference sequence). Trimming cost V 5 bases and J 3 bases; bases outside gene matches: 9. The CDR3 consists of 16 residues. The CDR3 nucleotides are TGTGCCAGCAGTGACGGACAGGGGCGGAAGACAGATACGCAGTATTTT. It codes for CASSDGQGRKTDTQYF.

The genes are TRBV2 and TRBJ2-7, with D tentatively TRBD2 (5 bases). The V gene lost 7 bases and the J gene lost 7 bases, with 23 bases spanning the gap. The germline V gene has CDR1 SNHLY and CDR2 FYNNEI. CDR3 size: 15 residues. DNA of the CDR3: TGTGCCAGCATGCCCCGGGGAATAATAGGGAATGAGCAGTACTTC. As protein: CASMPRGIIGNEQYF.

The chain has TRBV14 and TRBJ2-5, with 9 nucleotides matching TRBD1. J gave up 5 bases and V 4 bases, and 8 bases lay outside the gene matches. Germline V gene lookup returns CDR1 SGHDN and CDR2 FVKESK. The CDR3 sequence is 15 residues long. The CDR3 DNA follows: TGTGCCAGCAGCCGAAACAGGGGGCGCGGGGAGACCCAGTACTTC. Protein product: CASSRNRGRGETQYF.

V gene TRBV12-3 or TRBV12-4 combines with J gene TRBJ2-4, with 13 nucleotides matching TRBD2. The J call is in doubt because the DNA end fits TRBJ2-7 better. The CDR3 contains 15 residues. The CDR3 loop reads CASSGTSGALYEQYF. DNA of the CDR3: TGTGCCAGCAGCGGGACTAGCGGGGCCCTTTACGAGCAGTACTTC.

This clonotype was seen more than once but under ten times. This chain joins TRBV4-2 and TRBJ1-2; 8 bases match TRBD1. Germline CDR1 LGHNA, CDR2 YNFKEQ. The CDR3 runs to 15 residues. The J segment lost 0 bases and the V segment lost 6 bases, leaving 6 bases of the junction unmatched. The CDR3 DNA follows: TGTGCCAGCAGTACTCAGGGGGCTTCTAACTATGGCTACACCTTC. Amino acid sequence: CASSTQGASNYGYTF.

The chain is built from TRBV12-3 or TRBV12-4 and TRBJ1-1; the D is unclear. Trimming cost V 5 bases and J 5 bases, with 9 bases left between them. The CDR3 runs to 12 residues. CDR3 protein: CASSVQRTEAFF. CDR3 coding DNA: TGTGCCAGCAGTGTACAGAGGACTGAAGCTTTCTTT.